Listed here are 9 T cell receptor beta chains from one sample, sequenced in a study of spatial heterogeneity in lung cancer. TCRdb ran MiXCR on the 5' RACE reads and lists one entry per CDR3 protein. The sample has around 26,000 distinct CDR3 sequences, 7% seen once. The time point was: sample taken at primary tumor resection. The sample consisted of PBMCs, taken at surgery. The receptors were gathered from a male donor with early-stage non-small cell lung cancer.

The rearrangement joins TRBV2 to TRBJ1-1; D is unclear. Trimming shortened V by 7 bases and J by 0 bases, and 12 bases separated the two germline ends. CDR1 and CDR2 from the germline V gene are SNHLY and FYNNEI. The CDR3 spans 14 residues. Written as DNA, the CDR3 is TGTGCCAGCAACCCCGATAGGTTGAACACTGAAGCTTTCTTT. Translated: CASNPDRLNTEAFF.

Ten or more counts support this clonotype. The chain is built from TRBV27 and TRBJ2-5; D possibly corresponds to TRBD2 (6 bases). The CDR3 sequence is 15 residues long. V lost 3 bases and J lost 0, with 11 bases in between. The germline gives CDR1 MNHEY, CDR2 SMNVEV (reference sequence). The CDR3 bases are TGTGCCAGCAGTTTTGGAGGGGCGTACCAAGAGACCCAGTACTTC. It codes for CASSFGGAYQETQYF.

This clonotype was detected only a few times. This chain links TRBV29-1 with TRBJ2-3; D unclear. CDR1 and CDR2 from the germline V gene are SQVTM and ANQGSEA. The CDR3 length is 13 residues. Trimming removed 7 bases from V and 0 bases from J, with 11 bases in between. CDR3 nucleotide sequence: TGCAGCGCACTACATGGTAGCACAGATACGCAGTATTTT. The encoded protein is CSALHGSTDTQYF.

Many counts were recorded for this clonotype. The chain has TRBV9 and TRBJ2-3, with TRBD2 matching over 8 bases. Germline CDR1 reads SGDLS; CDR2 reads YYNGEE. The CDR3 runs to 15 residues. V was clipped by 4 bases and J by 2 bases; unmatched bases: 6. The CDR3 DNA reads as TGTGCCAGCAGCACAATAGCGGGAACCACAGATACGCAGTATTTT. This sequence encodes CASSTIAGTTDTQYF.

This clonotype has just a few counts. The chain is built from TRBV9 and TRBJ2-1, with 9 nucleotides matching TRBD2. Germline trimming cut 5 bases from V and 10 bases from J; bases unmatched to any gene: 10. The CDR3 is 14 residues long. Germline V gene data show CDR1 as SGDLS and CDR2 as YYNGEE. DNA for the CDR3: TGTGCCAGCAGTACGGCGGGGGGGCCAAGGGAGCAGTTCTTC. This codes for CASSTAGGPREQFF.

The table lists this clonotype with many counts. V gene TRBV20-1 combines with J gene TRBJ2-1; 7 nucleotides agree with TRBD2. Germline CDR1 DFQATT, CDR2 SNEGSKA (reference sequence). CDR3 length: 14 amino acids. Trimming took 5 bases from V and 1 from J; bases not matched to a gene: 5. The CDR3 DNA is TGCAGTGCTCTCGGGAGGCTATCCTACAATGAGCAGTTCTTC. Translating it yields CSALGRLSYNEQFF.

This clonotype occurred many times. This sequence joins TRBV2 and TRBJ1-1; TRBD1 might be the D (6 bases). The V gene's germline CDR1 is SNHLY and CDR2 FYNNEI. Trimming removed 4 bases at V and 4 bases at J, with 19 bases between. The CDR3 runs 16 residues. CDR3 loop: CASSVVPTGRGTEAFF. CDR3 nucleotides: TGTGCCAGCAGTGTCGTGCCGACAGGCCGTGGCACTGAAGCTTTCTTT.

The chain couples TRBV19 to TRBJ2-1, with D unclear. Trimming took off 2 bases at V and 7 bases at J, with 15 bases between the two ends. The CDR3 runs to 15 residues. Germline V gene data show CDR1 as LNHDA and CDR2 as SQIVND (reference sequence). CDR3 residues: CASSIIGQVGNEQFF. The CDR3 coding sequence is TGTGCCAGTAGTATAATCGGCCAGGTGGGGAATGAGCAGTTCTTC.

By sample share, this clonotype is medium-sized. The chain has TRBV12-3 or TRBV12-4 and TRBJ2-1; D not certain. Trimming stripped 7 bases from V and 7 bases from J, with 11 bases between. The CDR3 loop spans 12 amino acids. CDR3 nucleotide sequence: TGTGCCAGCACAGCCCGTGGTAATGAGCAGTTCTTC. It codes for CASTARGNEQFF.